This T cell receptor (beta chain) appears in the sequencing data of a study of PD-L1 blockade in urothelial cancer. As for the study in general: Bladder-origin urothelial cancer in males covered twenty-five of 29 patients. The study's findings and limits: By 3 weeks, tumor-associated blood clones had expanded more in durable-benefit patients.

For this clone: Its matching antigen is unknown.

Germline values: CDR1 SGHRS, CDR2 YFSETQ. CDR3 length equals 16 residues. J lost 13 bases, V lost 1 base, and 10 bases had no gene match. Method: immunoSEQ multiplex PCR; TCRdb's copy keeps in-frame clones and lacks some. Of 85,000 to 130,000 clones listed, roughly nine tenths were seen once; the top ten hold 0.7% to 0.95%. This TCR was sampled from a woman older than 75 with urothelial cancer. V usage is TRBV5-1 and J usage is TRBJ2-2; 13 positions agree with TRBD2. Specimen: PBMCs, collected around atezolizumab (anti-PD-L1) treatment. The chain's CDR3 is CASSLRGTSGMVGLFF. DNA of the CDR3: TGCGCCAGCAGCTTGAGGGGGACTAGCGGGATGGTCGGGCTGTTTTTT.